The clone carrying this T cell receptor beta chain was observed once. As handled by the study authors: Estimation of nucleated cell counts relied on the amplification of reference gene primers. The repertoire was sequenced with immunoSEQ multiplex PCR; TCRdb's copy has only in-frame clones and lacks some. V, J and clone size are taken as reported in that table, and D and trimming were inferred from the DNA itself. Of about 91,000 clones listed, 60% to 85% are singletons. Looked up from germline, CDR1 is KGHSH and CDR2 is LQKENI. The CDR3 contains 15 residues. With 3 bases removed from V and 1 base from J, the gap between germline ends came to 12 bases. This specimen belongs to a study of blood T cell repertoires in COVID-19. Overall study context: From T cells, B-cell-depleted T cells, or PBMCs came the material, which was cDNA or gDNA.

The specimen was peripheral blood. This clonotype was obtained from a woman older than 75 with acute or convalescent COVID-19. This chain uses TRBV18 with TRBJ1-1; D uncertain. The CDR3 sequence is CASSPLEGGNTEAFF. Here the CDR3 DNA reads TGTGCCAGCTCACCGTTGGAGGGCGGGAACACTGAAGCTTTCTTT.